Each of the 25 T cell receptor beta chains below was sequenced from the same sample in a study of siplizumab effects on memory and regulatory T cells. Libraries were prepared by immunoSEQ multiplex PCR; TCRdb keeps only in-frame clonotypes and omits some of them. The table has around 95,000 clones, approximately 94% seen once. Sequenced material: non-Treg CD4+ T cells sorted from blood. These TCRs come from a human donor in good health.

The chain combines TRBV7-3 with TRBJ2-5, with 8 bases lining up with TRBD2. Germline V gives CDR1 SGHTA, CDR2 FQGTGA. With V trimmed by 0 bases and J by 2 bases, 8 bases remained unmatched. CDR3 length: 17 amino acids. The CDR3, as DNA: TGTGCCAGCAGCTTAACGGGGGCTAGCGGGCCGCAAGAGACCCAGTACTTC. Translated, it gives CASSLTGASGPQETQYF.

This chain joins TRBV5-1 and TRBJ2-2; 8 nucleotides agree with TRBD2. This CDR3 is built from 14 residues. V dropped 3 bases and J dropped 6; count of bases not matched to a gene: 4. CDR1 is SGHRS, CDR2 YFSETQ, per germline. DNA of the CDR3: TGCGCCAGCAGCTGGGACGGGAGGGCCGGGGAGCTGTTTTTT. Protein product: CASSWDGRAGELFF.

The genes are TRBV6-4 and TRBJ2-7; D gene uncertain. This CDR3 spans 9 amino acids. V was shortened by 7 bases and J by 6 bases, with 4 bases between the two germline ends. Per germline, CDR1 MRHNA and CDR2 SNTAGT. The CDR3 sequence is CASKVEQYF. CDR3 nucleotides: TGTGCCAGCAAGGTCGAGCAGTACTTC.

The V gene is TRBV4-1, the J gene TRBJ2-1, with TRBD2 matching over 7 bases. The V segment lost 4 bases and the J segment 0 bases; nucleotides outside the gene matches: 3. Germline CDR1 is MGHRA and CDR2 is YSYEKL. This CDR3 contains 15 residues. CDR3 in amino acids: CASSRLAGSYNEQFF. The CDR3 region has the DNA TGCGCCAGCAGCCGACTAGCAGGCTCCTACAATGAGCAGTTCTTC.

CDR3 nucleotide sequence: TGTGCCAGCAGTCGGGGGGGAGATCAAAGGGAGCAGTACTTC. Translation gives CASSRGGDQREQYF. This chain uses TRBV2 with TRBJ2-7; 8 bases match TRBD2. Looked up from germline, CDR1 is SNHLY and CDR2 is FYNNEI. The ends lost 5 bases at V and 7 bases at J; junction bases unmatched: 10. CDR3 length equals 14 residues. The full variable domain, with the rest looked up from reference TRBV2 and TRBJ2-7, is EPEVTQTPSHQVTQMGQEVILRCVPISNHLYFYWYRQILGQKVEFLVSFYNNEISEKSEIFDDQFSVERPDGSNFTLKIRSTKLEDSAMYFCASSRGGDQREQYFGPGTRLTVT.

This rearrangement joins TRBV4-1 to TRBJ2-1, with 11 bases identical to TRBD2. CDR3 length equals 17 residues. With 0 bases clipped from V and 0 bases from J, the junction kept 1 base outside the gene matches. Germline CDR1 is MGHRA and CDR2 is YSYEKL. CDR3 residues: CASSQDTSGSSYNEQFF. For the CDR3, the DNA is TGCGCCAGCAGCCAAGATACTAGCGGGAGCTCCTACAATGAGCAGTTCTTC.

The rearrangement links TRBV14 to TRBJ2-3; 11 bases map to TRBD2. This CDR3 region has 18 residues. Germline CDR1 reads SGHDN; CDR2 reads FVKESK. With V trimmed by 0 bases and J by 4 bases, 9 bases remained unmatched. The CDR3 region has the DNA TGTGCCAGCAGCCAAGAGTTTCGACTAGCGGGGACCTCAGATACGCAGTATTTT. Its protein is CASSQEFRLAGTSDTQYF.

V usage is TRBV5-1 and J usage is TRBJ1-5; no reliable D call. Looked up from germline, CDR1 is SGHRS and CDR2 is YFSETQ. V lost 2 bases, J lost 0 bases, and 9 bases lay in between. The CDR3 contains 15 residues. CDR3 in amino acids: CASSLEHFSNQPQHF. As DNA, the CDR3 is TGCGCCAGCAGCTTAGAGCACTTTAGCAATCAGCCCCAGCATTTT.

This clone has only one observation. The chain joins TRBV6-5 to TRBJ2-7; no reliable D call. Trimming stripped 2 bases from V and 2 bases from J, with 13 bases between. The CDR3 is 15 amino acids. Germline values: CDR1 MNHEY, CDR2 SVGAGI. The CDR3 here is CASSYNGLGTYEQYF. The CDR3 coding sequence is TGTGCCAGCAGTTACAACGGGCTAGGAACCTACGAGCAGTACTTC.

The chain combines TRBV30 with TRBJ2-1; the D is unclear. The CDR3 loop spans 11 amino acids. CDR1 is GTSNPN, CDR2 SVGIG, per germline (reference sequence). Between the trimmed V and J ends, which lost 2 bases and 9 bases, there was a span of 8 bases. CDR3: CAWSTSAEQFF. The CDR3 DNA sequence: TGTGCCTGGAGTACTTCCGCTGAGCAGTTCTTC.

This clone was detected only a few times. The V gene is TRBV19, the J gene TRBJ2-5, with 9 bases fitting TRBD2. This CDR3 is 16 amino acids long. Germline values: CDR1 LNHDA, CDR2 SQIVND (reference sequence). Trimming at V came to 9 bases and at J to 2 bases, leaving 13 bases not matched to a gene. CDR3 sequence (DNA): TGTGCCAGCAGAGGTCGAGTAGCGGGAGATCAAGAGACCCAGTACTTC. This sequence encodes CASRGRVAGDQETQYF.

The rearrangement uses TRBV7-9 and TRBJ2-1; D is ambiguous. V lost 1 base, J lost 9 bases, and 10 bases lay in between. The germline V gene has CDR1 SEHNR and CDR2 FQNEAQ (reference sequence). CDR3 size: 13 residues. The CDR3: CASSLEGRGEQFF. The CDR3, as DNA: TGTGCCAGCAGCTTAGAGGGTCGAGGTGAGCAGTTCTTC. Complete variable domain (other parts from reference TRBV7-9 and TRBJ2-1): DTGVSQNPRHKITKRGQNVTFRCDPISEHNRLYWYRQTLGQGPEFLTYFQNEAQLEKSRLLSDRFSAERPKGSFSTLEIQRTEQGDSAMYLCASSLEGRGEQFFGPGTRLTVL.

The J gene is TRBJ2-7, the V gene TRBV10-1; D is tentatively TRBD1 or TRBD2 (5 bases each). CDR1 WNHNN and CDR2 SYGVQD come from the germline V gene (reference sequence). V was cut by 4 bases and J by 0 bases, with 7 bases left in between. The length of the CDR3 is 13 residues. CDR3 protein: CASSAGTSYEQYF. CDR3 coding DNA: TGCGCCAGCAGTGCAGGGACCTCCTACGAGCAGTACTTC.

The chain has TRBV6-1 and TRBJ2-1, with TRBD2 identical over 11 bases. The CDR3 sequence is 12 residues long. The V gene end was trimmed by 6 bases and the J gene end by 8 bases; junction bases not matched to a gene: 0. Germline V lookup: CDR1 MNHNS, CDR2 SASEGT. CDR3 nucleotides: TGTGCCAGCAGGACTAGCGGGGATGAGCAGTTCTTC. It specifies CASRTSGDEQFF.

J is TRBJ2-5 and V is TRBV11-3; the D gene is possibly TRBD1 (5 bases). The CDR3 has 15 residues. Germline CDR1 SGHNT, CDR2 YENEEA. Trimming removed 5 bases from V and 1 base from J, with 14 bases in between. The CDR3 region is CASSEGAGPQETQYF. The CDR3 DNA follows: TGTGCCAGCAGCGAAGGGGCAGGACCCCAAGAGACCCAGTACTTC.

This chain links TRBV11-2 with TRBJ2-5; D uncertain. V was shortened by 3 bases and J by 3 bases, with 11 bases between the two germline ends. The CDR3 runs to 14 residues. Germline V gene sequence: CDR1 SGHAT, CDR2 FQNNGV. The CDR3 is CASSLGLREETQYF. The CDR3 nucleotides are TGTGCCAGCAGCTTGGGCCTACGAGAAGAGACCCAGTACTTC.

V usage is TRBV11-2 and J usage is TRBJ2-7, with D possibly TRBD1 on 6 matching bases. In germline, CDR1 is SGHAT, CDR2 FQNNGV. The CDR3 has 17 residues. V was pared by 4 bases and J by 2 bases, with 21 bases between. The chain's CDR3 is CASSSRPQGLGTYEQYF. CDR3 nucleotide sequence: TGTGCCAGCAGCTCAAGACCCCAGGGGCTAGGGACCTACGAGCAGTACTTC. Combining the CDR3 with reference TRBV11-2 and TRBJ2-7 gives the whole variable domain EAGVAQSPRYKIIEKRQSVAFWCNPISGHATLYWYQQILGQGPKLLIQFQNNGVVDDSQLPKDRFSAERLKGVDSTLKIQPAKLEDSAVYLCASSSRPQGLGTYEQYFGPGTRLTVT.

The chain joins TRBV21-1 to TRBJ2-7; the table's TRBD2 call for D was not verified on the DNA. TRBV21-1 is labeled a pseudogene. The CDR3 has 18 amino acids. The CDR3 sequence is CASSKEKEAGEDPDEQYF. Written as DNA, the CDR3 is TGTGCCAGCAGCAAAGAGAAGGAGGCGGGAGAAGATCCAGACGAGCAGTACTTC.

V is TRBV11-1 and J is TRBJ2-3; no firm D call. Trimming pared 1 base from V and 0 bases from J, leaving 8 bases between. Per the germline V gene, CDR1 is SGHAT and CDR2 is FQDESV (reference sequence). CDR3 length: 15 amino acids. The CDR3 DNA reads as TGTGCCAGCAGCTTAGATTCATGGAGCACAGATACGCAGTATTTT. It specifies CASSLDSWSTDTQYF.

V is TRBV19 and J is TRBJ2-2; 7 bases are a match to TRBD1. The CDR3 has 15 amino acids. With V trimmed by 7 bases and J by 0 bases, 5 bases remained unmatched. Germline V gene sequence: CDR1 LNHDA, CDR2 SQIVND (reference sequence). This chain's CDR3 is CASTPDRANTGELFF. The DNA for the CDR3 is TGTGCCAGTACTCCAGACAGGGCGAACACCGGGGAGCTGTTTTTT.

The gene calls are TRBV4-2 and TRBJ2-3; D unclear. V was pared by 4 bases and J by 0 bases, with 20 bases between. The CDR3 extends over 18 amino acids. CDR1 is LGHNA and CDR2 is YNFKEQ in the germline V gene. The CDR3 DNA follows: TGTGCCAGCAGCCCTGGCCGGAGCCGTGCGGCTAGCACAGATACGCAGTATTTT. Amino acids: CASSPGRSRAASTDTQYF.

The chain carries TRBV5-1 and TRBJ1-3; maybe TRBD1 (6 bases). CDR1 and CDR2 from the germline V gene are SGHRS and YFSETQ. CDR3 size: 15 residues. Deletions cut 4 bases from V and 2 bases from J, with 13 bases between. The CDR3 region is CASSSGTSAGNTIYF. The DNA of the CDR3 is TGCGCCAGCAGCAGCGGGACATCCGCTGGAAACACCATATATTTT. The full variable domain, with the rest looked up from reference TRBV5-1 and TRBJ1-3, is KAGVTQTPRYLIKTRGQQVTLSCSPISGHRSVSWYQQTPGQGLQFLFEYFSETQRNKGNFPGRFSGRQFSNSRSEMNVSTLELGDSALYLCASSSGTSAGNTIYFGEGSWLTVV.

This clone appeared once. This chain joins TRBV11-2 and TRBJ2-7; 7 bases align to TRBD1. J was trimmed by 4 bases and V by 5 bases; bases with no gene match: 14. Germline V lookup: CDR1 SGHAT, CDR2 FQNNGV. This CDR3 is built from 16 residues. CDR3 bases: TGTGCCAGCAGCCCACGGGACAGCCCAGGGCCTTACGAGCAGTACTTC. Translating it yields CASSPRDSPGPYEQYF.

This clone appeared a single time. The V call is TRBV19, the J call TRBJ2-3, with a tentative D call TRBD1 (5 bases). This CDR3 region has 13 residues. CDR1 and CDR2 (germline): LNHDA, SQIVND (reference sequence). Trimming stripped 5 bases from V and 4 bases from J, with 10 bases between. The CDR3 protein is CASSPQGSDTQYF. CDR3 bases: TGTGCCAGTAGTCCCCAGGGATCAGATACGCAGTATTTT.

This clone was detected once. The chain is built from TRBV7-2 and TRBJ2-1; 7 bases align to TRBD2. The CDR3 contains 14 residues. V shed 5 bases and J 3 bases; nucleotides not matched to a gene: 4. The germline V gene encodes CDR1 SGHTA and CDR2 FQGNSA. Here the CDR3 reads CASSVSGIYNEQFF. CDR3 in DNA: TGTGCCAGCAGCGTAAGCGGGATCTACAATGAGCAGTTCTTC.